Listed below are T cell receptor beta chains from one sample, sequenced in a study of OX40 agonist ivuxolimab in advanced cancers. Measured with immunoSEQ multiplex PCR; TCRdb has only the in-frame clones, and not every one. The data show about 63,000 clones, around nine tenths seen once. The sequencing used CD4+ or CD8+ T cells sorted from blood, collected in a trial of the OX40 agonist ivuxolimab. The receptors were gathered from an adult with an advanced solid tumor such as melanoma, head and neck, liver or kidney cancer. Both conserved end residues are part of each CDR3. Each record gives: D gene, clone size, J gene, V gene, CDR3 protein, CDR3 DNA. A D gene is named only where the DNA matches it firmly. Clone size is stated in some rows and not others, as once, few, many or a class when expanded.

>.|.|TRBJ1-5|TRBV12-5
CASGLGENQPQHF
TGTGCTAGTGGTTTGGGGGAAAATCAGCCCCAGCATTTT
>TRBD1|.|TRBJ1-1|TRBV2
CASRDGTGVGSAFF
TGTGCCAGCAGAGATGGGACAGGGGTCGGTTCAGCTTTCTTT
>.|.|TRBJ2-1|TRBV6-5
CASSSGAYNEQFF
TGTGCCAGCAGTTCGGGCGCCTACAATGAGCAGTTCTTC
>.|once|TRBJ2-2|TRBV5-5
CASSLDWELFF
TGTGCCAGCAGCTTGGACTGGGAGCTGTTTTTT
>.|.|TRBJ2-7|TRBV4-1
CASSQRTSTNLYEQYF
TGCGCCAGCAGCCAAAGAACCTCTACGAACCTCTACGAGCAGTACTTC
>.|.|TRBJ1-1|TRBV11-2
CASSLGGGDTEAFF
TGTGCCAGCAGCTTAGGGGGAGGGGACACTGAAGCTTTCTTT
>.|.|TRBJ2-1|TRBV5-4
CASSLGGGSRNEQFF
TGTGCCAGCAGCTTAGGGGGAGGGTCACGGAATGAGCAGTTCTTC
>.|few|TRBJ1-1|TRBV18
CASSQTENTEAFF
TGTGCCAGCTCACAGACAGAGAACACTGAAGCTTTCTTT
>.|.|TRBJ2-3|TRBV6-1
CASSEAVIPATQYF
TGTGCCAGCAGTGAAGCGGTCATACCGGCTACGCAGTATTTT
>.|.|TRBJ1-1|TRBV9
CASSSGLMMEKAFF
TGTGCCAGCAGCTCGGGACTGATGATGGAGAAAGCTTTCTTT
>.|.|TRBJ1-2|TRBV9
CASSVGLSGGNYGYTF
TGTGCCAGCAGCGTAGGGTTGTCGGGGGGTAACTATGGCTACACCTTC
>.|.|TRBJ2-2|TRBV7-9
CASSLEKAGELFF
TGTGCCAGCAGCTTAGAAAAGGCCGGGGAGCTGTTTTTT
>TRBD2|.|TRBJ2-2|TRBV5-4
CASTSRGSGRRDTGELFF
TGTGCCAGCACCTCTAGGGGTAGCGGGAGACGAGACACCGGGGAGCTGTTTTTT
>.|.|TRBJ2-5|TRBV19
CASSIETGTETQYF
TGTGCCAGTAGTATAGAGACAGGTACGGAGACCCAGTACTTC
>.|.|TRBJ1-5|TRBV10-2
CASSESKGNQPQHF
TGCGCCAGCAGTGAGTCGAAGGGCAATCAGCCCCAGCATTTT
>.|.|TRBJ2-2|TRBV6-5
CASSYGPTRTGELFF
TGTGCCAGCAGTTACGGCCCCACCCGCACCGGGGAGCTGTTTTTT
>.|few|TRBJ2-3|TRBV6-5
CASRENKGTQYF
TGTGCCAGCAGGGAAAACAAGGGTACGCAGTATTTT
>.|.|TRBJ2-5|TRBV21-1
CASSKVVAAQETQYF
TGTGCCAGCAGCAAAGTGGTAGCGGCACAAGAGACCCAGTACTTC
>.|.|TRBJ2-1|TRBV4-2
CASSQDAVVVF
TGTGCCAGCAGCCAAGATGCGGTTGTAGTCTTC
>.|few|TRBJ2-5|TRBV28
CASSLPGRPGETQYF
TGTGCCAGCAGTTTACCGGGCAGGCCCGGGGAGACCCAGTACTTC
>TRBD2|.|TRBJ2-2|TRBV7-9
CASSSGTSGIVFF
TGTGCCAGCAGCAGCGGGACTAGCGGGATAGTGTTTTTT
>.|once|TRBJ2-1|TRBV30
CAWSSQVNNEQFF
TGTGCCTGGAGTTCACAGGTTAACAATGAGCAGTTCTTC
>.|.|TRBJ2-1|TRBV7-8
CASSLVIGEWEQFF
TGTGCCAGCAGCTTAGTTATTGGGGAATGGGAGCAGTTCTTC
>TRBD2|.|TRBJ2-7|TRBV4-1
CASSQALAGDYEQYF
TGCGCCAGCAGCCAAGCACTAGCGGGGGACTACGAGCAGTACTTC
>.|.|TRBJ1-3|TRBV11-2
CASRLSSGNTIYF
TGTGCCAGTAGATTGAGCTCTGGAAACACCATATATTTT
>.|.|TRBJ2-5|TRBV18
CASSTLTETQYF
TGTGCCAGCTCGACCCTCACCGAGACCCAGTACTTC
>.|.|TRBJ1-2|TRBV6-1
CAGSHREQSDYGYTF
TGTGCCGGCAGCCACAGGGAACAGTCGGACTATGGCTACACCTTC
>TRBD2|.|TRBJ2-3|TRBV9
CASSTLAGGSTDTQYF
TGTGCCAGCAGCACCCTAGCGGGAGGCAGCACAGATACGCAGTATTTT
>TRBD1|.|TRBJ1-5|TRBV2
CASTVGQGLKQPQHF
TGTGCCAGCACCGTGGGACAGGGATTGAAACAGCCCCAGCATTTT
>TRBD2|.|TRBJ2-1|TRBV5-1
CASSLLANEQFF
TGCGCCAGCAGCTTACTAGCGAATGAGCAGTTCTTC
>.|once|TRBJ2-5|TRBV5-6
CASSFAGGALGETQYF
TGTGCCAGCAGCTTTGCTGGGGGGGCGCTAGGGGAGACCCAGTACTTC
>.|.|TRBJ2-5|TRBV15
CATSRDLAWEAQYF
TGTGCCACCAGCAGAGATCTGGCGTGGGAGGCCCAGTACTTC
>TRBD1|few|TRBJ2-3|TRBV27
CASSLWGQGASDTQYF
TGTGCCAGCAGTTTATGGGGACAGGGCGCTTCAGATACGCAGTATTTT
>.|.|TRBJ2-5|TRBV5-6
CASSLDGGEETQYF
TGTGCCAGCAGCTTGGACGGCGGCGAGGAGACCCAGTACTTC
>.|.|TRBJ2-7|TRBV15
CATSRSGYEQYF
TGTGCCACCAGCAGATCCGGATACGAGCAGTACTTC
>.|once|TRBJ2-4|TRBV7-3
CASSLMSGAIQYF
TGTGCCAGCAGCTTAATGTCAGGGGCCATTCAGTACTTC
>.|.|TRBJ1-1|TRBV11-3
CASSSGRGGTSEAFF
TGTGCCAGCAGCTCTGGTAGAGGGGGTACCTCTGAAGCTTTCTTT
>TRBD1|once|TRBJ2-7|TRBV5-1
CASSPTGSISYEQYF
TGCGCCAGCAGCCCGACAGGGTCCATTTCCTACGAGCAGTACTTC
>TRBD1|.|TRBJ1-5|TRBV19
CASSTGTGRNQPQHF
TGTGCCAGTAGTACCGGGACAGGTAGGAATCAGCCCCAGCATTTT
>.|.|TRBJ1-3|TRBV15
CATRNEGGSGNTIYF
TGTGCCACCAGGAATGAAGGGGGCTCTGGAAACACCATATATTTT
>.|once|TRBJ2-7|TRBV10-3
CAISAGVTYEQYF
TGTGCCATCAGTGCAGGGGTTACCTACGAGCAGTACTTC
>TRBD1|once|TRBJ2-7|TRBV19
CASSIDVRGREQYF
TGTGCCAGTAGTATAGACGTCAGGGGGCGTGAGCAGTACTTC
>.|.|TRBJ1-2|TRBV7-6
CASSEDGGYGYTF
TGTGCCAGCAGCGAAGACGGAGGGTATGGCTACACCTTC
>.|.|TRBJ2-7|TRBV7-9
CASRHRASYEQYF
TGTGCCAGCAGACACAGGGCCTCCTACGAGCAGTACTTC
>.|.|TRBJ1-4|TRBV6-1
CASSVTWANEKLFF
TGTGCCAGCAGTGTCACCTGGGCTAATGAAAAACTGTTTTTT
>.|.|TRBJ2-4|TRBV15
CATSTPGGGENIQYF
TGTGCCACCAGCACCCCCGGAGGGGGGGAAAACATTCAGTACTTC
>TRBD2|.|TRBJ2-1|TRBV15
CATSRDPLAGVNEQFF
TGTGCCACCAGCAGAGATCCACTAGCGGGAGTCAATGAGCAGTTCTTC
>TRBD1|.|TRBJ1-2|TRBV7-2
CASSLGPGQGFIYGYTF
TGTGCCAGCAGCTTAGGCCCAGGACAGGGATTCATCTATGGCTACACCTTC
>TRBD2|once|TRBJ2-3|TRBV5-1
CASSPGGGGDTQYF
TGCGCCAGCAGCCCCGGCGGGGGGGGAGATACGCAGTATTTT
>TRBD2|.|TRBJ2-1|TRBV19
CASSKTPSGPAGEQFF
TGTGCCAGTAGTAAAACCCCTAGCGGACCGGCTGGTGAGCAGTTCTTC
>.|.|TRBJ1-6|TRBV9
CASSVVGSPLHF
TGTGCCAGCAGCGTAGTAGGTTCACCCCTCCACTTT
>TRBD2|.|TRBJ2-1|TRBV11-2
CASSEIPSGHNEQFF
TGTGCCAGCAGCGAGATCCCTAGCGGGCATAATGAGCAGTTCTTC
>TRBD1|.|TRBJ1-3|TRBV5-1
CASSPDRVGTIYF
TGCGCCAGCAGCCCTGACAGGGTTGGCACCATATATTTT
>.|.|TRBJ1-1|TRBV29-1
CSVDRGNTEAFF
TGCAGCGTTGACAGGGGGAACACTGAAGCTTTCTTT